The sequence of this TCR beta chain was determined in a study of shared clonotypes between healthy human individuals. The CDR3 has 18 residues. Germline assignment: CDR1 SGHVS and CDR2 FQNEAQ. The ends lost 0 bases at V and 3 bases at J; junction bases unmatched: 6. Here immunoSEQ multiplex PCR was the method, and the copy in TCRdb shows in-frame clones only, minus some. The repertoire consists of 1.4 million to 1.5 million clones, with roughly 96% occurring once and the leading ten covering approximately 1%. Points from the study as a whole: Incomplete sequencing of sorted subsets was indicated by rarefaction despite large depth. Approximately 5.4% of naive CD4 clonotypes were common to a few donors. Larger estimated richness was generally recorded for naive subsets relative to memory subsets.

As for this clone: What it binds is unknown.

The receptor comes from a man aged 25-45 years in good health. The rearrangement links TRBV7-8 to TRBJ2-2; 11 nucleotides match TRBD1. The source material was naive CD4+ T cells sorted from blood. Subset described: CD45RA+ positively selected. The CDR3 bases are TGTGCCAGCAGCTTAGCGGGACAGGGGGTAGGAGACACCGGGGAGCTGTTTTTT. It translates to CASSLAGQGVGDTGELFF.